Sequencing of this TCR beta chain was carried out in a study of blood T cell repertoires in COVID-19. The table came from immunoSEQ multiplex PCR; TCRdb's copy has only in-frame clones and leaves some out. The sample shows under 250,000 clones, roughly 85% of them seen only once. Residents of about two dozen US areas, aged roughly 18 to 90 years, made up the participants. Cohorts were determined from participant-reported clinical history. This CDR3 has 19 amino acids. The V segment lost 3 bases and the J segment 1 base; nucleotides outside the gene matches: 15. Looked up from germline, CDR1 is MNHEY and CDR2 is SMNVEV (reference sequence).

This TCR derives from a woman in her 50s with acute COVID-19. The rearrangement joins TRBV27 to TRBJ1-1; 9 positions agree with TRBD1. Specimen: PBMCs or T cells enriched from blood (not recorded which). This CDR3 is CASSFYRGPEAVGNTEAFF. The DNA of the CDR3 is TGTGCCAGCAGTTTTTACAGGGGGCCAGAGGCGGTAGGGAACACTGAAGCTTTCTTT.